The sequence of this T cell receptor beta chain was determined in a study of technical replicates of blood from a handful of donors. The V gene lost 2 bases and the J gene lost 2 bases, with 15 bases spanning the gap. Germline CDR1 is MNHEY and CDR2 is SMNVEV (reference sequence). The CDR3 consists of 17 residues. Clones were sequenced by immunoSEQ multiplex PCR, and TCRdb holds only the in-frame ones, with some missing. The top ten hold around 0.33% of the sample, which has around 80,000 clones, 90% to 98% seen once. Sequenced material: T cells isolated from PBMCs. This clonotype was sampled from a human donor in good health. The V call is TRBV27, the J call TRBJ1-4; D might be TRBD1 (5 bases). The CDR3 region has the DNA TGTGCCAGCAGTTTAGCAGGGATGGTAGGGACTAATGAAAAACTGTTTTTT. Protein product: CASSLAGMVGTNEKLFF.